The source of this TCR beta chain is a study of OX40 agonist ivuxolimab in advanced cancers. Study summary: Those treated in dose escalation had hepatocellular carcinoma, melanoma, renal cell cancer or head and neck cancer. Notes on the study in general: Not determined was the antigen specificity of the expanded peripheral T cells.

As for this clone: The antigen is not known.

The ends lost 6 bases at V and 6 bases at J; junction bases unmatched: 4. This CDR3 has 11 residues. CDR1 GTSNPN and CDR2 SVGIG come from the germline V gene (reference sequence). TCRdb's copy holds only in-frame clones and misses some; the assay was immunoSEQ multiplex PCR. The data contain 70,000 or so clones, more than 70% of them singletons. The TCR originated in an adult with an advanced solid tumor such as melanoma, head and neck, liver or kidney cancer. The chain employs TRBV30 and TRBJ2-7, with 8 bases lining up with TRBD2. The source was CD4+ or CD8+ T cells sorted from blood, collected in a trial of the OX40 agonist ivuxolimab. As DNA, the CDR3 is TGTGCCTGCGGGGGGGCGGGCGAGCAGTACTTC. Its protein is CACGGAGEQYF.